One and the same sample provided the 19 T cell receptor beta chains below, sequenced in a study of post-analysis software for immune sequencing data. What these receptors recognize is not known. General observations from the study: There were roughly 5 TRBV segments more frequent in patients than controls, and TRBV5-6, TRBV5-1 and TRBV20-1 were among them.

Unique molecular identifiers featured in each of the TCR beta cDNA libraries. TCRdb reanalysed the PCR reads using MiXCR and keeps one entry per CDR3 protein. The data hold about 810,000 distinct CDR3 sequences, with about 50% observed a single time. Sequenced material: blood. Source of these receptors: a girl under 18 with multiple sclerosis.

The CDR3 bases are TGTGCCAGCAGTGAGAGGGCCCCAGGCGCAGATACGCAGTATTTT. Its protein product is CASSERAPGADTQYF. V and J are TRBV6-1 and TRBJ2-3, with D possibly TRBD2 on 5 matching bases. Germline CDR1 MNHNS, CDR2 SASEGT. The CDR3 loop spans 15 amino acids. V gave up 3 bases and J gave up 4 bases, with 14 bases separating them.

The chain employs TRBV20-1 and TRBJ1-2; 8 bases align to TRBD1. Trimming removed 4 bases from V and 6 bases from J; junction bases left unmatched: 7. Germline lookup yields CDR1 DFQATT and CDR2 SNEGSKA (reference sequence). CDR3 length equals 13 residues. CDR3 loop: CSAIQGAIDGYTF. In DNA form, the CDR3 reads TGCAGTGCTATCCAGGGGGCAATCGATGGCTACACCTTC.

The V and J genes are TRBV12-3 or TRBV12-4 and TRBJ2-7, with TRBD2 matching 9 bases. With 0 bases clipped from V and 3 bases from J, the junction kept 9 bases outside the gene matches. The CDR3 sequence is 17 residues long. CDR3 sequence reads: CASSLAHPGAGGYEQYF. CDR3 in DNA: TGTGCCAGCAGTTTAGCACACCCGGGAGCGGGAGGCTACGAGCAGTACTTC.

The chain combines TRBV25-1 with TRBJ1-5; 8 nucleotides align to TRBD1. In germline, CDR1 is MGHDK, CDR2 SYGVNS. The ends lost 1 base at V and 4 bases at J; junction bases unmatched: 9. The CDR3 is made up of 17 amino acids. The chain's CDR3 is CASSELGAGGVNQPQHF. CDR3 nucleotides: TGTGCCAGCAGTGAATTGGGGGCAGGGGGCGTAAATCAGCCCCAGCATTTT.

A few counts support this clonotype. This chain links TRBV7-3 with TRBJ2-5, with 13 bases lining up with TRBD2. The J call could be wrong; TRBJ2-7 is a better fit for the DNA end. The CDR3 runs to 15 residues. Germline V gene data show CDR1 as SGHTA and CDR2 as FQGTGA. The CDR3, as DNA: TGTGCCAGCAGCTCTGGGACTAGCGGGGCCTACGAGCAGTACTTC. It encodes CASSSGTSGAYEQYF.

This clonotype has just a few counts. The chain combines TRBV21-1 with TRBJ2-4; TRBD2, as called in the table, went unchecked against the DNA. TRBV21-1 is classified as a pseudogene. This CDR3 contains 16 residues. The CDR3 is CASSRREGLAKNIQYF. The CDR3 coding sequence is TGTGCCAGCAGCAGGCGGGAGGGCCTTGCCAAAAACATTCAGTACTTC.

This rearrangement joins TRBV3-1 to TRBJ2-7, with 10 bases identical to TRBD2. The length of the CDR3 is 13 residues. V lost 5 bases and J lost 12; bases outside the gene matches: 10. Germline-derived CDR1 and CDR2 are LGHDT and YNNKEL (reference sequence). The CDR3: CASSYTTSGIMYF. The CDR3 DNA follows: TGTGCCAGCAGCTATACTACTAGCGGGATTATGTACTTC.

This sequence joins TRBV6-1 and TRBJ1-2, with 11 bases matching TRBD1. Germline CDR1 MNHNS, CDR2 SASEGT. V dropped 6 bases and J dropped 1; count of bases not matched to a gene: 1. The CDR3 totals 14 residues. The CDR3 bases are TGTGCCAGCAGGGACAGGGGGCATAACTATGGCTACACCTTC. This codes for CASRDRGHNYGYTF.

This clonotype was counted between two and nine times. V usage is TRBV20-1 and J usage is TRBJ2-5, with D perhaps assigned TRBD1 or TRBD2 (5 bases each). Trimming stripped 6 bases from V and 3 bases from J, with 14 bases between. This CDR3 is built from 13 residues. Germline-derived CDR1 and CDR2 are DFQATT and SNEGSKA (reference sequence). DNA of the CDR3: TGCAGTGCCAAAAGAGGGGCAGAAGAGACCCAGTACTTC. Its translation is CSAKRGAEETQYF.

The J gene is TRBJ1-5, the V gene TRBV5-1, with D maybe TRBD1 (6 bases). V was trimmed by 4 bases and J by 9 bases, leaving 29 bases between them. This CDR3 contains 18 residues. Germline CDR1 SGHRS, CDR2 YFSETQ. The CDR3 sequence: CASSLLGHQPYRSRPQHF. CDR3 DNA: TGCGCCAGCAGCCTGCTGGGACATCAACCCTATAGGAGTAGGCCCCAGCATTTT. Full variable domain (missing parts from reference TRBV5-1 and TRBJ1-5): KAGVTQTPRYLIKTRGQQVTLSCSPISGHRSVSWYQQTPGQGLQFLFEYFSETQRNKGNFPGRFSGRQFSNSRSEMNVSTLELGDSALYLCASSLLGHQPYRSRPQHFGDGTRLSIL.

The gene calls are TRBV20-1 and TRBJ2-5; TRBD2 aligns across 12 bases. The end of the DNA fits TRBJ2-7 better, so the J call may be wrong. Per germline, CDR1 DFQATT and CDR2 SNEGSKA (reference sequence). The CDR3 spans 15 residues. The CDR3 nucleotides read TGCAGTGCTAGAGGCAGACTAGCGGGAGTACCCGAGCAGTACTTC. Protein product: CSARGRLAGVPEQYF.

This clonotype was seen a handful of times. The CDR3: CASGYGTLLTYEQYF. CDR3 nucleotide sequence: TGTGCCAGCGGATACGGGACTTTGCTAACCTACGAGCAGTACTTC. The chain joins TRBV12-3 or TRBV12-4 to TRBJ2-7; tentative D call: TRBD2 (6 bases). The CDR3 runs 15 residues. V lost 8 bases and J lost 2, with 19 bases in between.

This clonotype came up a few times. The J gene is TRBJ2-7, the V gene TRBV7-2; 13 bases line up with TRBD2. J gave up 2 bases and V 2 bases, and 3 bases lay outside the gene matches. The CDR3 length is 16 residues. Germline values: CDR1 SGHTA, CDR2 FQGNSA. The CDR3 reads CASSLITSGGAYEQYF. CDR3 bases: TGTGCCAGCAGCTTAATTACTAGCGGGGGGGCCTACGAGCAGTACTTC.

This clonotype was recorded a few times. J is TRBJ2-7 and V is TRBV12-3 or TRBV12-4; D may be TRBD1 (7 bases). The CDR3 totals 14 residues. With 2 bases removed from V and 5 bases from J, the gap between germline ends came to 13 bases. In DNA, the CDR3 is TGTGCCAGCAGTTTAAGGTCAGGGGGGAACGAGCAGTACTTC. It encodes CASSLRSGGNEQYF.

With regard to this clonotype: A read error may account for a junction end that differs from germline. CDR3: CASSTSRSHGANVPTF. The DNA of the CDR3 is TGTGCCAGCAGCACCAGTCGGTCTCACGGGGCCAACGTCCCGACTTTC. The chain employs TRBV7-2 and TRBJ2-6; D may be TRBD1 or TRBD2 (5 bases each). CDR1 SGHTA and CDR2 FQGNSA come from the germline V gene. CDR3 size: 16 residues. Variable domain in full (rest from reference TRBV7-2 and TRBJ2-6): GAGVSQSPSNKVTEKGKDVELRCDPISGHTALYWYRQSLGQGLEFLIYFQGNSAPDKSGLPSDRFSAERTGGSVSTLTIQRTQQEDSAVYLCASSTSRSHGANVPTFGAGSRLTVL.

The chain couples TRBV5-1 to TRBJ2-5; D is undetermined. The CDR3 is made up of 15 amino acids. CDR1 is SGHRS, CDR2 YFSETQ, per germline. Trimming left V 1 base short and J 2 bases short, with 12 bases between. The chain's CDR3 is CASSLMTNSQETQYF. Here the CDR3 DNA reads TGCGCCAGCAGCTTGATGACAAACTCACAAGAGACCCAGTACTTC.

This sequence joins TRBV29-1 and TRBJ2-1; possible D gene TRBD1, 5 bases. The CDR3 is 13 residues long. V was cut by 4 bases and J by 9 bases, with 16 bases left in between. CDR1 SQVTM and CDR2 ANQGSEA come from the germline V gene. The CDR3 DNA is TGCAGCGTTGCTATTCCCGGCAGGGTTGAGCAGTTCTTC. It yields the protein CSVAIPGRVEQFF.

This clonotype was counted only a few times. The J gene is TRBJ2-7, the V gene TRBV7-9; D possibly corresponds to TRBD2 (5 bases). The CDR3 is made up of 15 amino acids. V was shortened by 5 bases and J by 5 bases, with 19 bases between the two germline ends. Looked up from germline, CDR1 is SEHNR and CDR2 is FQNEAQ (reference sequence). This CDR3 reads CASSGRVRVDNEQYF. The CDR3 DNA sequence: TGTGCCAGCAGCGGTAGGGTGCGGGTTGACAACGAGCAGTACTTC.

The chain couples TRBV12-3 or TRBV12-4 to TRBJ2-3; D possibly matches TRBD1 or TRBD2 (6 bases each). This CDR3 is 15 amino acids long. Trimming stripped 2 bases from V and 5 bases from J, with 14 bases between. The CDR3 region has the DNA TGTGCCAGCAGTTTACTTCCGGGGGCAGGAGATACGCAGTATTTT. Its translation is CASSLLPGAGDTQYF.